This is a list of T cell receptor beta chains from one sample in a study of response to subunit inactivated influenza vaccine. TCRdb independently ran MiXCR on the RT-PCR reads; one entry per CDR3 protein. The sample has 650,000 to 800,000 distinct CDR3 sequences, 14% seen once; the top ten hold 5.5% to 7%. The specimen comprised PBMCs from blood, sampled approximately 15 days before vaccination. The receptors were sampled from a man in his fifties who received an inactivated influenza vaccine. Each CDR3 is given with its conserved first and last residue. The D gene is left open where the match is weak. Clone size appears in some rows only: once, few, many, or a class for an expanded clone.

d_gene	j_gene	abundance	v_gene	CDR3nt	CDR3aa
NA	TRBJ1-5	few	TRBV5-1	TGCGCCAGCAGCTTGGGCCCCACCCGGGACGCAAGAGGGGCATCGAGCAATCAGCCCCAGCATTTT	CASSLGPTRDARGASSNQPQHF
NA	TRBJ1-4	NA	TRBV4-2	TGTGCCAGCAGCCAAGAAACGGGGCGACAGGTTTTT	CASSQETGRQVF
NA	TRBJ2-5	NA	TRBV28	TGTGCCAGCAGTCTAGACATGGAAGAGACCCAGTACTTC	CASSLDMEETQYF
NA	TRBJ2-7	NA	TRBV6-5	TGTGCCAGCAGTTTCGGACACACCTACGAGCAGTACTTC	CASSFGHTYEQYF
NA	TRBJ1-1	many	TRBV29-1	TGCAGCGTTGAAGTTTTCGGGGCTGGTACTGAAGCTTTCTTT	CSVEVFGAGTEAFF
NA	TRBJ2-3	few	TRBV6-5	TGTGCCAGCAGTTACCACCACCGCACAGATACGCAGTATTTT	CASSYHHRTDTQYF
NA	TRBJ2-1	many	TRBV15	TGTGCCACCAGCTTCCGTAGAGAACTTCTCTACAATGAGCAGTTCTTC	CATSFRRELLYNEQFF
NA	TRBJ2-3	NA	TRBV7-2	TGTGCCAGCAGCTTAGCGGGACAAGTGCAGTATTTT	CASSLAGQVQYF
TRBD2	TRBJ2-1	NA	TRBV13	TGTGCCAGCAGCTCATACAGGACTAGCGGGAGAACTGAGCAGTTCTTC	CASSSYRTSGRTEQFF
NA	TRBJ1-5	many	TRBV5-1	TGCGCCAGCAGCTCCGGGCCTCTCGGCAATCAGCCCCAGCATTTT	CASSSGPLGNQPQHF